This TCR beta chain appears in the sequencing data of a study of T cell responses to AZD1222 COVID-19 vaccine. Trimming shortened V by 0 bases and J by 8 bases, and 20 bases separated the two germline ends. The germline gives CDR1 LGHDT, CDR2 YNNKEL (reference sequence). The CDR3 covers 17 residues. Data came from immunoSEQ multiplex PCR; TCRdb stores just in-frame clones and leaves some out. The data contain about 120,000 clones, about 92% of them singletons. The sequence was obtained from an adult who received the AZD1222 COVID-19 vaccine. The chain is built from TRBV3-1 (or the pseudogene TRBV3-2) and TRBJ2-1, with no clear D. Here the sequenced sample was peripheral blood, taken 28 days after the second AZD1222 dose. CDR3 amino acids: CASSQERKWAIRHEQFF. The CDR3 region has the DNA TGTGCCAGCAGCCAAGAAAGGAAATGGGCTATCAGGCATGAGCAGTTCTTC.